Each of the 25 T cell receptor beta chains below was sequenced from the same sample in a study of blood T cell repertoires in COVID-19 (TCRdb year 2020). The library was made by the immunoSEQ multiplex PCR assay. The table comes from immuneACCESS by way of TCRdb, which keeps in-frame sequences with V and J called. Part of the clones is missing from these tables; in studies checked, under half for an unresolved V gene and the rest for unknown reasons. The sample contains about 160,000 clones, roughly 87% of them found a single time. The ten largest clones take up 3.5% to 5% of the sample. The specimen sequenced was peripheral blood. These receptors originate from a woman aged 60 to 75 with active or convalescent COVID-19.

V is TRBV5-4 and J is TRBJ1-6, with 9 bases aligning to TRBD1. Looked up from germline, CDR1 is SGHNT and CDR2 is YYREEE (reference sequence). The CDR3 contains 20 residues. Losses at the gene ends were 7 bases for V and 6 bases for J; bases not matched to a gene: 23. The CDR3 loop is CASRDRVSSQRFRFNSPLHF. The CDR3 bases are TGTGCCAGCCGGGACAGGGTATCTTCCCAACGCTTTCGATTTAATTCACCCCTCCACTTT.

V usage is TRBV6-5 and J usage is TRBJ1-4, with D uncertain. V lost 6 bases and J lost 0, with 11 bases in between. Germline lookup yields CDR1 MNHEY and CDR2 SVGAGI. This CDR3 has 15 residues. This CDR3 is CASRRDWATNEKLFF. The CDR3, as DNA: TGTGCCAGCAGGAGGGATTGGGCAACTAATGAAAAACTGTTTTTT.

The V gene is TRBV6-5, the J gene TRBJ2-7, with D tentatively TRBD2 (6 bases). CDR1 is MNHEY, CDR2 SVGAGI, per germline. Trimming stripped 6 bases from V and 7 bases from J, with 19 bases between. The CDR3 is 14 amino acids. The CDR3 coding sequence is TGTGCCAGCAGGCTAGCGCTAGGATCCTTTGAGCAGTACTTC. It yields the protein CASRLALGSFEQYF.

This clone has a single count. The CDR3 region has the DNA TGTGCCAGCAGCTTACGACCTCCTAGCGGGGGGGCGAATGAGCAGTTCTTC. Translating it yields CASSLRPPSGGANEQFF. The gene calls are TRBV7-6 and TRBJ2-1; 12 bases fit TRBD2. V lost 2 bases and J lost 7; bases outside the gene matches: 9. The germline V gene encodes CDR1 SGHVS and CDR2 FNYEAQ. The CDR3 sequence is 17 residues long.

A word on this clone: Other nucleotide sequences from this sample produce the same CDR3. The chain couples TRBV5-5 to TRBJ2-7, with 7 nucleotides matching TRBD1. CDR3 length equals 15 residues. CDR1 and CDR2 from the germline V gene are SGHKS and YYEKEE (reference sequence). Trimming took 8 bases from V and 4 from J; bases not matched to a gene: 15. The CDR3 nucleotides read TGTGCCAGTAGCCTCGGACCGGGACAGTTTTACGAGCAGTACTTC. The encoded protein is CASSLGPGQFYEQYF.

This clone was seen a few times. The chain joins TRBV4-1 to TRBJ1-6; possibly TRBD1 for D (6 bases). This CDR3 has 15 residues. V dropped 2 bases and J dropped 5 bases, with 10 bases sitting between them. CDR1 is MGHRA, CDR2 YSYEKL, per germline. The CDR3 sequence: CASSQTAGDNSPLHF. The CDR3 coding sequence is TGCGCCAGCAGCCAAACGGCAGGGGATAATTCACCCCTCCACTTT.

CDR3 amino acids: CASSSRQGFEGTEAFF. The DNA of the CDR3 is TGTGCCAGCAGCTCCAGACAGGGATTTGAGGGAACTGAAGCTTTCTTT. The V gene is TRBV13, the J gene TRBJ1-1, with 7 bases that match TRBD1. The germline V gene encodes CDR1 PRHDT and CDR2 FYEKMQ (reference sequence). The trim removed 4 bases at V and 5 bases at J, leaving 13 bases unmatched. This CDR3 is 16 amino acids long.

The CDR3 here is CATSESGQGTDTQYF. CDR3 nucleotides: TGTGCCACCAGTGAATCTGGACAGGGAACAGATACGCAGTATTTT. The chain carries TRBV24-1 and TRBJ2-3, with 8 bases that match TRBD1. The CDR3 runs 15 residues. V gave up 4 bases and J gave up 3 bases; unmatched junction bases: 5. Germline CDR1 and CDR2: KGHDR and SFDVKD.

The chain joins TRBV6-2 or TRBV6-3 to TRBJ1-1; no clear D. V lost 5 bases, J lost 4 bases, and 11 bases lay in between. Germline V gene lookup returns CDR1 MNHEY and CDR2 SVGEGT. This CDR3 is built from 13 residues. Written as DNA, the CDR3 is TGTGCCAGCAGTGGAGGCAACCCCACTGAAGCTTTCTTT. This encodes CASSGGNPTEAFF.

The V gene is TRBV29-1, the J gene TRBJ1-2; D is perhaps TRBD1 (5 bases). Germline lookup yields CDR1 SQVTM and CDR2 ANQGSEA. The CDR3 is 15 amino acids. V was cut by 1 base and J by 5 bases, with 17 bases left in between. CDR3 in amino acids: CSVEVRDFFGYGYTF. The CDR3 DNA reads as TGCAGCGTTGAAGTCCGGGACTTTTTTGGGTATGGCTACACCTTC.

The gene calls are TRBV10-3 and TRBJ2-2; 8 bases are a match to TRBD1. Germline lookup yields CDR1 ENHRY and CDR2 SYGVKD. The V and J ends lost 6 bases and 1 base, in that order; junction bases with no gene match: 10. The CDR3 is 17 amino acids. The CDR3 here is CAISAILGQGNTGELFF. The CDR3 coding sequence is TGTGCCATCAGCGCCATCCTCGGACAGGGGAACACCGGGGAGCTGTTTTTT.

The chain is built from TRBV12-3 or TRBV12-4 and TRBJ1-1; D call uncertain. V dropped 6 bases and J dropped 4 bases, with 9 bases sitting between them. The CDR3 extends over 12 amino acids. The CDR3 region is CASSPPSTEAFF. The CDR3 DNA is TGTGCCAGCAGCCCCCCCAGCACTGAAGCTTTCTTT.

This CDR3 is CASSWYSSGEQETQYF. The CDR3 nucleotides are TGTGCCAGCAGTTGGTATTCGTCAGGGGAACAAGAGACCCAGTACTTC. J is TRBJ2-5 and V is TRBV6-5, with a tentative D call TRBD1 (6 bases). The CDR3 has 16 residues. Germline V gene lookup returns CDR1 MNHEY and CDR2 SVGAGI. Trimming shortened V by 4 bases and J by 2 bases, and 17 bases separated the two germline ends.

This clone has a single count. The chain uses TRBV7-9 and TRBJ1-6; no clear D gene. Trimming removed 5 bases from V and 0 bases from J, with 11 bases in between. The germline CDR1 and CDR2 sequences are SEHNR and FQNEAQ (reference sequence). The CDR3 has 16 amino acids. For the CDR3, the DNA is TGTGCCAGCAGCCCGCAGGCAAGCTCCTATAATTCACCCCTCCACTTT. This sequence encodes CASSPQASSYNSPLHF.

The chain uses TRBV30 and TRBJ1-6; 8 bases line up with TRBD1. Germline V lookup: CDR1 GTSNPN, CDR2 SVGIG (reference sequence). The CDR3 extends over 14 amino acids. V lost 7 bases and J lost 9; bases outside the gene matches: 11. The CDR3 loop is CAYASGQGGSPLHF. The CDR3 DNA is TGTGCCTACGCATCTGGACAGGGCGGTTCACCCCTCCACTTT.

The V and J genes are TRBV10-2 and TRBJ2-7, with D maybe TRBD1 (5 bases). The length of the CDR3 is 13 residues. V shed 2 bases and J shed 2 bases, with 7 bases lying between them. Germline CDR1 reads WSHSY; CDR2 reads SAAADI. CDR3 bases: TGCGCCAGCAGTGAGAGGGGTCCCTACGAGCAGTACTTC. This codes for CASSERGPYEQYF.

The chain couples TRBV3-1 (or the pseudogene TRBV3-2) to TRBJ2-7; D is perhaps TRBD1 (5 bases). The CDR3 extends over 13 amino acids. The germline V and J ends were trimmed by 4 bases and 2 bases, with 9 bases remaining between them. Germline V gives CDR1 LGHDT, CDR2 YNNKEL (reference sequence). CDR3 protein: CASSRGRPYEQYF. CDR3 in DNA: TGTGCCAGCAGCCGGGGCAGGCCCTACGAGCAGTACTTC.

The chain is built from TRBV5-1 and TRBJ2-7; D may be TRBD2 (5 bases). Germline loops: CDR1 SGHRS, CDR2 YFSETQ. With 0 bases removed from V and 4 bases from J, the gap between germline ends came to 8 bases. The CDR3 consists of 13 residues. The CDR3 nucleotides are TGCGCCAGCAGCTTGGGGGCGGGTTACGAGCAGTACTTC. Amino acids: CASSLGAGYEQYF.

This clone has just one count. The rearrangement uses TRBV6-5 and TRBJ2-2; no clear D. The V gene lost 0 bases and the J gene lost 5 bases, with 7 bases spanning the gap. The germline V gene has CDR1 MNHEY and CDR2 SVGAGI. The CDR3 is 14 residues long. The CDR3 nucleotides read TGTGCCAGCAGTTACTCCCCCGGGACCGGGGAGCTGTTTTTT. This encodes CASSYSPGTGELFF.

The chain links TRBV7-2 to TRBJ1-6; D ambiguous. This CDR3 comprises 14 residues. V was pared by 1 base and J by 4 bases, with 5 bases between. Germline CDR1 is SGHTA and CDR2 is FQGNSA. CDR3 sequence: CASSLVNYNSPLHF. In DNA form, the CDR3 reads TGTGCCAGCAGCTTAGTCAATTATAATTCACCCCTCCACTTT.

V is TRBV12-5 and J is TRBJ1-3, with 9 bases lining up with TRBD1. The germline CDR1 and CDR2 sequences are LGHNT and FRNRAP. J lost 7 bases, V lost 2 bases, and 9 bases had no gene match. CDR3 size: 16 residues. CDR3 in DNA: TGTGCTAGTGGTTTGCCGACAGGGGGATTTGGGAACACCATATATTTT. It codes for CASGLPTGGFGNTIYF. The complete variable domain, with remaining parts taken from reference TRBV12-5 and TRBJ1-3, reads DARVTQTPRHKVTEMGQEVTMRCQPILGHNTVFWYRQTMMQGLELLAYFRNRAPLDDSGMPKDRFSAEMPDATLATLKIQPSEPRDSAVYFCASGLPTGGFGNTIYFGEGSWLTVV.

This clone has a handful of counts. The chain has TRBV18 and TRBJ1-2; 10 bases align to TRBD1. V gave up 3 bases and J gave up 6 bases; unmatched junction bases: 7. The CDR3 sequence is 15 residues long. Germline CDR1 is KGHSH and CDR2 is LQKENI. CDR3 loop: CASSPKTGTGDGYTF. CDR3 in DNA: TGTGCCAGCTCACCCAAGACCGGGACAGGGGATGGCTACACCTTC. The variable domain in full, completed from reference TRBV18 and TRBJ1-2, reads NAGVMQNPRHLVRRRGQEARLRCSPMKGHSHVYWYRQLPEEGLKFMVYLQKENIIDESGMPKERFSAEFPKEGPSILRIQQVVRGDSAAYFCASSPKTGTGDGYTFGSGTRLTVV.

Comment on this clone: Other nucleotide sequences from this sample produce the same CDR3. The chain couples TRBV5-1 to TRBJ1-5, with unresolved D. The CDR3 runs to 14 residues. The V end lost 0 bases, the J end lost 1 base, and 5 bases lay between the germline ends. Germline lookup yields CDR1 SGHRS and CDR2 YFSETQ. The CDR3 coding sequence is TGCGCCAGCAGCTTGGACGGGAGCAATCAGCCCCAGCATTTT. Translated: CASSLDGSNQPQHF.

The chain is built from TRBV18 and TRBJ1-3; D unclear. This CDR3 region has 15 residues. V dropped 4 bases and J dropped 1 base, with 11 bases sitting between them. The germline gives CDR1 KGHSH, CDR2 LQKENI. The CDR3 here is CASSLTSGSGNTIYF. CDR3 coding DNA: TGTGCCAGCTCACTGACTAGCGGGTCTGGAAACACCATATATTTT.

The chain carries TRBV19 and TRBJ2-1; TRBD2 matches 14 bases. The V gene end was trimmed by 3 bases and the J gene end by 7 bases; junction bases not matched to a gene: 8. CDR3 length: 17 amino acids. Germline V CDR1 and CDR2: LNHDA, SQIVND (reference sequence). The CDR3 is CASSMAAGTSGGNEQFF. CDR3 DNA sequence: TGTGCCAGTAGTATGGCCGCCGGGACTAGCGGGGGTAATGAGCAGTTCTTC.